Listed below are T cell receptor beta chains from one sample, sequenced in a study of tumor-infiltrating lymphocytes in glioblastoma multiforme. TCRdb itself ran the multiplex PCR reads through MiXCR, one entry per CDR3 protein. The sample contains 13,000 or so distinct CDR3 sequences, around 66% of which appear only once. The sequenced sample was brain tumor tissue. These receptors were taken from a male donor with glioblastoma. The CDR3 runs from the conserved cysteine through the conserved F or W. A D gene is named only where the DNA matches it firmly. Where a row states a size, it is once, few, many or the class of an expanded clone; other rows omit it.

d_gene	abundance	j_gene	v_gene	CDR3aa	CDR3nt
TRBD2	-	TRBJ2-7	TRBV11-1	CASTRTSGSVDEQYF	TGTGCCAGCACCAGGACTAGCGGGAGTGTCGACGAACAGTACTTC
TRBD2	-	TRBJ2-2	TRBV7-8	CASSMISGRASGELFF	TGTGCCAGCAGCATGATTAGCGGGAGGGCGTCCGGGGAGCTGTTTTTT
-	-	TRBJ2-3	TRBV20-1	CSARDPNLRDTQYF	TGCAGTGCTAGAGATCCCAACCTACGAGATACGCAGTATTTT
-	-	TRBJ2-5	TRBV6-6	CASTPDYAGFGETQYF	TGTGCCAGCACCCCGGATTACGCAGGGTTTGGGGAGACCCAGTACTTC
-	-	TRBJ2-2	TRBV29-1	CSVEWAGESANTGELFF	TGCAGCGTTGAATGGGCAGGGGAATCGGCGAACACCGGGGAGCTGTTTTTT
TRBD2	many	TRBJ2-1	TRBV7-2	CASSTREARTHNEQFF	TGTGCCAGCAGCACCCGGGAGGCTAGGACCCACAATGAGCAGTTCTTC
-	-	TRBJ2-5	TRBV11-2	CASSSDGARTQYF	TGTGCCAGCAGCTCGGACGGCGCACGGACCCAGTACTTC
-	once	TRBJ2-3	TRBV29-1	CSVEVAYGTDMQYF	TGCAGCGTTGAGGTGGCTTACGGCACAGATATGCAGTATTTT
-	large	TRBJ2-5	TRBV11-2	CASSFGGGTQYF	TGTGCCAGCAGCTTTGGGGGAGGGACCCAGTACTTC
-	few	TRBJ1-1	TRBV19	CASSIRRAMNTEAFF	TGTGCCAGTAGTATCCGCCGGGCTATGAACACTGAAGCTTTCTTT
TRBD1	many	TRBJ2-2	TRBV7-9	CASTPRQGSGELFF	TGTGCCAGCACCCCTAGACAGGGATCAGGGGAGCTGTTTTTT
TRBD1	-	TRBJ2-7	TRBV5-6	CASSLTGSGAYEQYF	TGTGCCAGCAGCCTGACAGGGTCTGGTGCCTACGAGCAGTACTTC
TRBD1	-	TRBJ2-1	TRBV7-9	CVSSFGTGTREQFF	TGCGTCAGCAGCTTTGGGACAGGAACGCGTGAGCAGTTCTTC
TRBD1	many	TRBJ1-2	TRBV11-2	CASSQPTGIYYGYTF	TGTGCCAGCAGCCAGCCGACAGGGATTTACTATGGCTACACCTTC
-	-	TRBJ2-7	TRBV10-2	CASSDEGYEQYF	TGCGCCAGCAGTGACGAGGGCTACGAGCAGTACTTC
-	-	TRBJ1-5	TRBV20-1	CSARDHYSNQPQHF	TGCAGTGCTAGAGATCACTATAGCAATCAGCCCCAGCATTTT
TRBD1	few	TRBJ2-4	TRBV20-1	CSARDPGRGIRKAKNIQYF	TGCAGTGCCAGAGACCCGGGCAGGGGGATTCGGAAAGCCAAAAATATTCAGTACTTC
TRBD2	medium-sized	TRBJ2-5	TRBV12-3/TRBV12-4	CASSSPPGLADF	TGTGCCAGCAGTTCCCCCCCGGGACTAGCGGACTTC
-	-	TRBJ2-5	TRBV11-3	CASRGGETQYF	TGTGCCAGCAGAGGTGGAGAGACCCAGTACTTC
-	-	TRBJ2-2	TRBV10-3	CAIGRAVTGELFF	TGTGCCATCGGTAGGGCGGTCACCGGGGAGCTGTTTTTT
-	-	TRBJ2-7	TRBV5-1	CASGLDASGPYEQYF	TGCGCCAGCGGCTTGGACGCTAGTGGGCCCTACGAGCAGTACTTC